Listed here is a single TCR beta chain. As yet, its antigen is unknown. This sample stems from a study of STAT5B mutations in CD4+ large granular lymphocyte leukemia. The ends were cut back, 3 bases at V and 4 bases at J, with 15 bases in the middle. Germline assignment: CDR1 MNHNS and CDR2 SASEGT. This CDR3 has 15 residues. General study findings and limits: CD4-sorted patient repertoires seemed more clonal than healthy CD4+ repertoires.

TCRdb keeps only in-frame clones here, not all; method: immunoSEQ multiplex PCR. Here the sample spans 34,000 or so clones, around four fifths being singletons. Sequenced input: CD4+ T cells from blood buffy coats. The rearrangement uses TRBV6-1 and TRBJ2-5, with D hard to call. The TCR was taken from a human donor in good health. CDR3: CASSDLGIFLETQYF. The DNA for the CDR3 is TGTGCCAGCAGTGATTTAGGGATCTTTCTAGAGACCCAGTACTTC.